Following are 12 T cell receptor beta chains from one sample sequenced in a study of cytomegalovirus exposure and HLA in healthy donors listed by TCRdb under 2017. The library was generated by the immunoSEQ multiplex PCR assay. For the multiplex PCR, a mixture combining 60 forward primers for TCR Vbeta segments and 13 reverse primers for TCR Jbeta segments was used. TCRdb limited this immuneACCESS table to in-frame rearrangements with V and J called. A share of clones is missing; checked studies link under half to unresolved V genes, and the rest is unexplained. The sample table records 93,000 or so clones; 79% of these occur just once. Roughly 3.9% of the sample is taken by the ten largest. Input material: PBMCs. The receptors shown here come from a middle-aged man in good health and CMV-seropositive.

This chain connects TRBV29-1 to TRBJ2-1, with D tentatively TRBD2 (6 bases). Per germline, CDR1 SQVTM and CDR2 ANQGSEA. The CDR3 extends over 13 amino acids. The V end was cut by 4 bases, the J end by 8 bases, with 15 bases between. In nucleotides, the CDR3 is TGCAGCGTTGCGGCTAGCGCCGGGGATGAGCAGTTCTTC. Translation gives CSVAASAGDEQFF.

This CDR3 is CASSLDLAGAGADTQYF. The CDR3 nucleotides are TGCGCCAGCAGCTTGGACCTAGCGGGAGCTGGTGCAGATACGCAGTATTTT. The V and J genes are TRBV5-1 and TRBJ2-3; the match to TRBD2 covers 10 bases. Germline V gene lookup returns CDR1 SGHRS and CDR2 YFSETQ. The CDR3 sequence is 17 residues long. Germline trimming cut 0 bases from V and 4 bases from J; bases unmatched to any gene: 8.

This chain links TRBV29-1 with TRBJ1-3, with D hard to call. Germline V gene sequence: CDR1 SQVTM, CDR2 ANQGSEA. V lost 4 bases and J 4 bases, leaving 8 bases between the germline ends. The CDR3 length is 12 residues. This CDR3 reads CSVVYAGNTIYF. In nucleotides, the CDR3 is TGCAGCGTTGTATACGCGGGAAACACCATATATTTT.

This clone was recorded a few times. The chain employs TRBV15 and TRBJ2-3, with 10 bases matching TRBD2. This CDR3 has 15 amino acids. The germline V gene encodes CDR1 LNHNV and CDR2 YYDKDF (reference sequence). V lost 0 bases to trimming and J lost 6 bases; unmatched junction nucleotides: 3. CDR3 coding DNA: TGTGCCACCAGCAGAGACGGACTAGCGGCTGATACGCAGTATTTT. It encodes CATSRDGLAADTQYF.

This sequence joins TRBV19 and TRBJ1-4; TRBD1 is a possible D gene (6 bases). CDR1 is LNHDA and CDR2 is SQIVND in the germline V gene (reference sequence). The CDR3 has 15 residues. V was clipped by 6 bases and J by 2 bases, with 13 bases between them. As DNA, the CDR3 is TGTGCCAGTAGAGGAACAGGGTTCACTAATGAAAAACTGTTTTTT. Its translation: CASRGTGFTNEKLFF.

The chain uses TRBV10-1 and TRBJ2-7, with a tentative D call TRBD2 (6 bases). The CDR3 is 13 residues long. Germline-derived CDR1 and CDR2 are WNHNN and SYGVQD (reference sequence). V gave up 7 bases and J gave up 2 bases, with 12 bases separating them. The CDR3 here is CASNWRGAYEQYF. CDR3 DNA: TGCGCCAGCAATTGGCGGGGAGCCTACGAGCAGTACTTC.

V and J are TRBV10-1 and TRBJ2-1, with TRBD2 identical over 8 bases. This CDR3 spans 14 amino acids. The germline gives CDR1 WNHNN, CDR2 SYGVQD (reference sequence). V was clipped by 7 bases and J by 2 bases; unmatched bases: 4. CDR3 amino acids: CASKKAGAYNEQFF. The DNA for the CDR3 is TGCGCCAGCAAAAAAGCGGGAGCCTACAATGAGCAGTTCTTC.

J is TRBJ1-1 and V is TRBV29-1, with TRBD1 as a possible D gene (5 bases). Germline CDR1 reads SQVTM; CDR2 reads ANQGSEA. The CDR3 spans 12 residues. With 3 bases removed from V and 8 bases from J, the gap between germline ends came to 13 bases. CDR3 DNA sequence: TGCAGCGTTGAGGGGGGGATGGCGGAAGCTTTCTTT. Its protein product is CSVEGGMAEAFF.

The CDR3 sequence is CASSVGRGGSGTDTQYF. The CDR3 nucleotides are TGTGCCAGCAGCGTAGGACGGGGCGGGAGTGGAACAGATACGCAGTATTTT. The rearrangement uses TRBV9 and TRBJ2-3, with TRBD2 identical over 7 bases. CDR3 length: 17 amino acids. Looked up from germline, CDR1 is SGDLS and CDR2 is YYNGEE. Trimming cost V 0 bases and J 3 bases; bases outside gene matches: 10.

The gene calls are TRBV5-1 and TRBJ2-7; 14 nucleotides line up with TRBD2. The CDR3 covers 15 residues. V lost 4 bases and J lost 7; bases outside the gene matches: 7. The V gene's germline CDR1 is SGHRS and CDR2 YFSETQ. The CDR3 DNA reads as TGCGCCAGCAGCCCGGGACTAGCGGGAGTTTATGAGCAGTACTTC. It specifies CASSPGLAGVYEQYF.

This clone was counted a few times. The V gene is TRBV7-9, the J gene TRBJ2-1; D perhaps matches TRBD2 (5 bases). The CDR3 is 13 residues long. Deletions cut 5 bases from V and 4 bases from J, with 9 bases between. Germline V gene lookup returns CDR1 SEHNR and CDR2 FQNEAQ (reference sequence). DNA of the CDR3: TGTGCCAGCAGCGGAGGTGGTTACAATGAGCAGTTCTTC. As protein: CASSGGGYNEQFF.

This clone was seen once. The rearrangement links TRBV7-3 to TRBJ2-2; 7 bases are a match to TRBD2. The germline CDR1 and CDR2 sequences are SGHTA and FQGTGA. V dropped 4 bases and J dropped 7; count of bases not matched to a gene: 6. This CDR3 is built from 14 residues. Here the CDR3 DNA reads TGTGCCAGCAGCTCCGATAGCGGGTACGGGGAGCTGTTTTTT. Protein sequence: CASSSDSGYGELFF.